The 16 T cell receptor beta chains presented below share a single source sample, sequenced in a study of vaccination and CD4 T cells after COVID-19. Treatment: roughly 11-day PBMC culture with coronavirus spike peptide pools or control peptides (ViraFEST assay). No antigen has been identified for these receptors. CD4+ T cells that had been cultured provided DNA sequenced with the Oncomine TCR Beta short-read assay. In TCRdb, the PCR reads were re-called with MiXCR into one record per CDR3 protein. The sample holds over 15,000 distinct CDR3 sequences, approximately 70% seen once. The sample comprised CD4+ T cells from blood, cultured in vitro. These receptors were taken from a human donor who had recovered from COVID-19.

This sequence joins TRBV7-2 and TRBJ2-7; no clear D. Germline V lookup: CDR1 SGHTA, CDR2 FQGNSA. Trimming removed 5 bases at V and 3 bases at J, with 17 bases between. The CDR3 has 15 residues. The CDR3 reads CASSVAGSLGYEQYF. CDR3 bases: TGTGCCAGCAGCGTGGCCGGGTCCCTTGGCTACGAGCAGTACTTC.

This rearrangement joins TRBV6-5 to TRBJ1-1, with no clear D. In germline, CDR1 is MNHEY, CDR2 SVGAGI. The CDR3 spans 13 residues. V lost 2 bases and J lost 7, with 11 bases in between. CDR3 sequence reads: CASSYELAGEAFF. The CDR3 region has the DNA TGTGCCAGCAGTTACGAGCTAGCAGGTGAAGCTTTCTTT.

V gene TRBV2 combines with J gene TRBJ1-5, with 9 bases aligning to TRBD1. The trim removed 11 bases at V and 0 bases at J, leaving 14 bases unmatched. CDR3 length equals 17 residues. Germline lookup yields CDR1 SNHLY and CDR2 FYNNEI. CDR3: CASKADRGSVSNQPQHF. In nucleotides, the CDR3 is TGTGCCTCAAAGGCGGACAGGGGATCTGTTAGCAATCAGCCCCAGCATTTT. Full variable domain (missing parts from reference TRBV2 and TRBJ1-5): EPEVTQTPSHQVTQMGQEVILRCVPISNHLYFYWYRQILGQKVEFLVSFYNNEISEKSEIFDDQFSVERPDGSNFTLKIRSTKLEDSAMYFCASKADRGSVSNQPQHFGDGTRLSIL.

The genes are TRBV30 and TRBJ2-7, with D unclear. Trimming took off 0 bases at V and 4 bases at J, with 13 bases between the two ends. The CDR3 totals 14 residues. CDR1 is GTSNPN, CDR2 SVGIG, per germline (reference sequence). The CDR3 DNA is TGTGCCTGGAGTGTTCAGTACCCCCCTTACGAGCAGTACTTC. Translating it yields CAWSVQYPPYEQYF.

This clonotype came up once. The chain has TRBV7-3 and TRBJ1-2, with D uncertain. The germline gives CDR1 SGHTA, CDR2 FQGTGA. V gave up 4 bases and J gave up 0 bases, with 18 bases separating them. This CDR3 is 17 amino acids long. Here the CDR3 DNA reads TGTGCCAGCAGCTCCCAGCCCCTGGACGGATCTAACTATGGCTACACCTTC. It specifies CASSSQPLDGSNYGYTF.

This chain connects TRBV7-8 to TRBJ1-5, with D tentatively TRBD1 (5 bases). The CDR3 contains 12 residues. Germline V gene sequence: CDR1 SGHVS, CDR2 FQNEAQ. The ends were cut back, 5 bases at V and 5 bases at J, with 7 bases in the middle. This CDR3 is CASSGGDQPQHF. For the CDR3, the DNA is TGTGCCAGCAGCGGGGGGGATCAGCCCCAGCATTTT.

This chain uses TRBV20-1 with TRBJ1-1; D not resolved. Germline CDR1 and CDR2: DFQATT and SNEGSKA (reference sequence). The CDR3 has 13 amino acids. V lost 2 bases to trimming and J lost 7 bases, with 14 bases between them. The CDR3: CSARPDQPDEAFF. The CDR3 DNA is TGCAGTGCTAGACCGGACCAACCCGATGAAGCTTTCTTT.

The chain combines TRBV7-2 with TRBJ1-1; D call uncertain. Per the germline V gene, CDR1 is SGHTA and CDR2 is FQGNSA. The V end was cut by 1 base, the J end by 8 bases, with 11 bases between. The CDR3 runs to 13 residues. DNA for the CDR3: TGTGCCAGCAGCTTAGTAGGGTTGAACGAAGCTTTCTTT. It encodes CASSLVGLNEAFF.

The V and J genes are TRBV20-1 and TRBJ1-6; D is uncertain. The CDR3 extends over 13 amino acids. Looked up from germline, CDR1 is DFQATT and CDR2 is SNEGSKA (reference sequence). V lost 5 bases and J 6 bases, leaving 11 bases between the germline ends. In DNA, the CDR3 is TGCAGTGCTCGGGGTTCGTTTAATTCACCCCTCCACTTT. As protein: CSARGSFNSPLHF.

The chain couples TRBV2 to TRBJ1-5; D is ambiguous. The V and J ends lost 4 bases and 3 bases respectively, with 7 bases between them. CDR1 and CDR2 (germline): SNHLY, FYNNEI. The CDR3 is 13 residues long. CDR3 loop: CASSGPYNQPQHF. The CDR3 region has the DNA TGTGCCAGCAGTGGGCCTTACAATCAGCCCCAGCATTTT.

This clonotype came up a few times. The V call is TRBV6-2 or TRBV6-3, the J call TRBJ1-1; D is possibly TRBD1 (6 bases). V lost 2 bases and J lost 7, with 14 bases in between. This CDR3 spans 14 amino acids. Germline CDR1 is MNHEY and CDR2 is SVGEGT. The CDR3 sequence: CASSYVGGFDEAFF. For the CDR3, the DNA is TGTGCCAGCAGTTACGTGGGGGGCTTTGATGAAGCTTTCTTT.

The rearrangement joins TRBV6-5 to TRBJ2-7; D call uncertain. With 2 bases removed from V and 2 bases from J, the gap between germline ends came to 10 bases. The germline CDR1 and CDR2 sequences are MNHEY and SVGAGI. The CDR3 has 14 amino acids. CDR3 protein: CASSYHGATYEQYF. For the CDR3, the DNA is TGTGCCAGCAGTTACCATGGTGCGACCTACGAGCAGTACTTC.

The rearrangement uses TRBV18 and TRBJ2-5; D assignment may be TRBD1 or TRBD2 (5 bases each). The CDR3 length is 15 residues. Trimming pared 6 bases from V and 5 bases from J, leaving 19 bases between. Germline assignment: CDR1 KGHSH and CDR2 LQKENI. CDR3 nucleotide sequence: TGTGCCAGCTCCCCTGGGGCCTCCCCGGGGGAGACCCAGTACTTC. Protein sequence: CASSPGASPGETQYF.

The rearrangement links TRBV20-1 to TRBJ2-1; 10 bases line up with TRBD1. This CDR3 is built from 14 residues. Unmatched junction bases numbered 7, after V lost 5 bases and J lost 6 bases. Germline CDR1 reads DFQATT; CDR2 reads SNEGSKA (reference sequence). The CDR3 loop is CSALDRGVTNEQFF. As DNA, the CDR3 is TGCAGTGCTCTGGACAGGGGGGTGACCAATGAGCAGTTCTTC.

The genes are TRBV27 and TRBJ1-2, with 10 bases aligning to TRBD1. Germline lookup yields CDR1 MNHEY and CDR2 SMNVEV (reference sequence). The CDR3 is 14 residues long. After removal of 6 bases from V and 7 bases from J, the junction contained 8 bases not matched to a gene. CDR3 coding DNA: TGTGCCAGCAGCCCTGACAGGGGGCGGGGTGGCTACACCTTC. It is translated as CASSPDRGRGGYTF.

This chain's CDR3 is CASSQGTGFQPQHF. In DNA, the CDR3 is TGTGCCAGCTCACAAGGGACAGGGTTTCAGCCCCAGCATTTT. The chain is built from TRBV18 and TRBJ1-5, with 9 positions matching TRBD1. V lost 4 bases to trimming and J lost 6 bases; unmatched junction nucleotides: 4. The germline V gene has CDR1 KGHSH and CDR2 LQKENI. The CDR3 consists of 14 residues.